The clone carrying this T cell receptor (beta chain) has more than one count but fewer than ten. The data originate from a study of T-cell reconstitution after alpha-beta-depleted transplantation in children. Unique molecular identifiers were used in preparing the TCRbeta library. TCRdb re-derived calls from the PCR reads in MiXCR, one entry per CDR3 protein. The table shows 450,000 to 550,000 distinct CDR3 sequences, with about an eighth occurring only once. The ends lost 3 bases at V and 2 bases at J; junction bases unmatched: 6. There are 16 residues in the CDR3. This receptor was taken from a female patient between 2 and 15 years old who had a stem cell transplant for aplastic anemia, so the T cells may come from the graft donor. Sequencing used PBMCs, mostly from graft donor cells, obtained 180 days after TCRalphabeta/CD19-depleted stem cell transplant. J is TRBJ2-2 and V is TRBV12-3 or TRBV12-4, with 7 positions matching TRBD2. The CDR3 nucleotides are TGTGCCAGCAGTTTCTTGCCTAGCGGTAACACCGGGGAGCTGTTTTTT. Amino acid sequence: CASSFLPSGNTGELFF.